The rows below give T cell receptor beta chains drawn from one sample of a study of blood T cell repertoires in COVID-19. Profiling relied on immunoSEQ multiplex PCR, and the TCRdb table lists in-frame clones only, not all of them. The repertoire has about 120,000 clones, over 80% of them found once; the top ten carry under 30%. Sequenced input: peripheral blood. Receptor source: a woman aged 65 to 85 with acute or convalescent COVID-19. Both conserved end residues are part of each CDR3. A D gene is named only where the DNA matches it firmly. Size values are once, few and many counts, or a class for expanded clones, and some rows have none.

size	V	J	D	DNA	CDR3
once	TRBV4-1	TRBJ2-1	NA	TGCGCCAGCAGCCTTAGCGGAACTGACAATGAGCAGTTCTTC	CASSLSGTDNEQFF
NA	TRBV5-1	TRBJ1-1	NA	TGCGCCAGCAGCTTGGGCTTTTGGGGAGTCGGGATGAACACTGAAGCTTTCTTT	CASSLGFWGVGMNTEAFF
NA	TRBV7-9	TRBJ1-2	NA	TGTGCCAGCAGCGCGACAGATAACTATGGCTACACCTTC	CASSATDNYGYTF
once	TRBV5-1	TRBJ2-1	TRBD1	TGCGCCAGCAGCTTCGGACAGGGCTACAATGAGCAGTTCTTC	CASSFGQGYNEQFF
NA	TRBV12-3/TRBV12-4	TRBJ1-2	TRBD1	TGTGCCAGCAGGGGACAGGGGGCGGCCGGCTACACCTTC	CASRGQGAAGYTF
NA	TRBV5-1	TRBJ1-1	TRBD1	TGCGCCAGCAGCGCGGCCGGGACAGGGGGCTCTGAAGCTTTCTTT	CASSAAGTGGSEAFF
NA	TRBV3-1/TRBV3-2	TRBJ1-2	TRBD1	TGTGCCAGCAGCCAAGCAAACCCCGGGACAGGGGCTGGCTACACCTTC	CASSQANPGTGAGYTF
NA	TRBV28	TRBJ1-2	NA	TGTGCCAGCAGCTTCCAAGGGGGTGTCTATGGCTACACCTTC	CASSFQGGVYGYTF
NA	TRBV28	TRBJ1-5	TRBD1	TGTGCCAGCAGTTTAGGACAGGCCAACAATCAGCCCCAGCATTTT	CASSLGQANNQPQHF
NA	TRBV28	TRBJ1-3	NA	TGTGCCAGCAGCCGCGGGGGGCTGAGGGGAAACACCATATATTTT	CASSRGGLRGNTIYF
NA	TRBV29-1	TRBJ1-2	NA	TGCAGCGCGGGTTCTCCGGGCTATGGCTACACCTTC	CSAGSPGYGYTF
NA	TRBV28	TRBJ1-5	TRBD1	TGTGCCAGCCAAACAGGGGGCCGTCAGCCCCAGCATTTT	CASQTGGRQPQHF
NA	TRBV5-1	TRBJ1-2	NA	TGCGCCAGCAGCTCCTTGGACAACGGCTATGGCTACACCTTC	CASSSLDNGYGYTF
NA	TRBV11-2	TRBJ1-2	TRBD1	TGTGCCAGCAGCCCCCTCCGCGACAGGGACACCTTC	CASSPLRDRDTF
NA	TRBV7-2	TRBJ2-1	TRBD2	TGTGCCAGCAGTGATGGACTAGCGGGGGCCCCCGGTCAGTTCTTC	CASSDGLAGAPGQFF
NA	TRBV29-1	TRBJ1-5	NA	TGCAGCGTTGTATATGAGGGTTCTCAGCCCCAGCATTTT	CSVVYEGSQPQHF
once	TRBV4-2	TRBJ2-5	NA	TGTGCCAGCAGCCAAGGGGTTGACAGCCCAGCAAGGGAGACCCAGTACTTC	CASSQGVDSPARETQYF
once	TRBV5-1	TRBJ1-5	NA	TGCGCCAGCAGCTTGGGGCAGAGCAATCAGCCCCAGCATTTT	CASSLGQSNQPQHF
NA	TRBV15	TRBJ2-7	TRBD1	TGTGCCACCAGGAGGGACAGGGGAGACTACGAGCAGTACTTC	CATRRDRGDYEQYF
NA	TRBV10-3	TRBJ1-6	NA	TGTGCCATCAGTGGCACAAATTCACCCCTCCACTTT	CAISGTNSPLHF
NA	TRBV19	TRBJ1-6	NA	TGTGCCAGCGTATCTAGGGGGACCTATTCACCCCTCCACTTT	CASVSRGTYSPLHF
once	TRBV24-1	TRBJ2-2	TRBD1	TGTGCCACCAGTGACCAGCCGGGACAGGGGCCGAACACCGGGGAGCTGTTTTTT	CATSDQPGQGPNTGELFF
NA	TRBV9	TRBJ2-5	TRBD2	TGTGCCAGCAGCGTTGTAGCGGGGGGCCAAGAGACCCAGTACTTC	CASSVVAGGQETQYF
NA	TRBV2	TRBJ2-3	TRBD1	TGTGCCAGCAGGGGCGACAGGGCTAGCACAGATACGCAGTATTTT	CASRGDRASTDTQYF
NA	TRBV30	TRBJ1-5	TRBD1	TGTGCCTGGAGCCCGGGACAGGGCGCGGGTCAGCCCCAGCATTTT	CAWSPGQGAGQPQHF
NA	TRBV28	TRBJ1-5	TRBD1	TGTGCCAGCAGACCGGACAGGCAGCCCCAGCATTTT	CASRPDRQPQHF
NA	TRBV7-6	TRBJ2-5	NA	TGTGCCAGCAGCCGAAATACCGGGACTGAAGAGACCCAGTACTTC	CASSRNTGTEETQYF
NA	TRBV30	TRBJ1-5	TRBD1	TGTGCCTGGATACCGGGACAGGAGAGCAATCAGCCCCAGCATTTT	CAWIPGQESNQPQHF
NA	TRBV28	TRBJ1-2	TRBD1	TGTGCCAGCAGTAAGGGACAGGGTTTAGGCTACACCTTC	CASSKGQGLGYTF
NA	TRBV24-1	TRBJ2-3	TRBD1	TGTGCCACCAGTGACCCCGGACAGGGTGCAGATACGCAGTATTTT	CATSDPGQGADTQYF
NA	TRBV27	TRBJ1-6	NA	TGTGCCAGCAGTTTACGGCAGGGCGTGCATAATTCACCCCTCCACTTT	CASSLRQGVHNSPLHF
NA	TRBV5-4	TRBJ2-1	TRBD1	TGTGCCAGCAGCCGTGAGGGACAGGGGGCCAATGAGCAGTTCTTC	CASSREGQGANEQFF
NA	TRBV5-1	TRBJ2-5	NA	TGCGCCAGCACGCAGGGCCCCTCCGGTCAAGAGACCCAGTACTTC	CASTQGPSGQETQYF
once	TRBV5-4	TRBJ2-5	TRBD2	TGTGCCAGCAGCTTGCGGGGGGGCAGTAGAGAGACCCAGTACTTC	CASSLRGGSRETQYF
NA	TRBV28	TRBJ1-5	NA	TGTGCCAGCAGTTCCGGACACCCCAATCAGCCCCAGCATTTT	CASSSGHPNQPQHF
NA	TRBV7-2	TRBJ2-3	TRBD2	TGTGCCAGCAGCAGACAGGGCGGGGGGGCAGATACGCAGTATTTT	CASSRQGGGADTQYF
NA	TRBV7-2	TRBJ1-1	NA	TGTGCCAGCAGCTCAAGCAGGATCAGTCACTTT	CASSSSRISHF
NA	TRBV28	TRBJ2-1	TRBD2	TGTGCCAGCAGTGCTACTAGCGGGGGGCTTAGGAATGAGCAGTTCTTC	CASSATSGGLRNEQFF
NA	TRBV5-5	TRBJ2-3	NA	TGTGCCAGCAGCCCGGGACTCCTCCTCACAGATACGCAGTATTTT	CASSPGLLLTDTQYF
NA	TRBV18	TRBJ2-3	TRBD2	TGTGCCAGCTCACCACCAGTCCGGGGGGGAGATACGCAGTATTTT	CASSPPVRGGDTQYF
NA	TRBV28	TRBJ1-2	NA	TGTGCCAGCACAGGGTACTATGGCTACACCTTC	CASTGYYGYTF
NA	TRBV5-1	TRBJ2-7	NA	TGCGCCAGCAGTTACGGGACATCTGAGCAGTACTTC	CASSYGTSEQYF
NA	TRBV28	TRBJ2-7	NA	TGTGCCAGCAGTTTAGGGGGGAACCTTTTAACCTACGAGCAGTACTTC	CASSLGGNLLTYEQYF
NA	TRBV2	TRBJ2-3	NA	TGTGCCAGCAGTGTGGACGGAGGGGCAGATACGCAGTATTTT	CASSVDGGADTQYF